Listed here is a single T cell receptor beta chain. The authors' processing: Nucleated cell counts were estimated from reference gene primer amplification. The assay was immunoSEQ multiplex PCR, and TCRdb's table has in-frame clones only and misses some. V and J calls and clone size come straight from that table; D and trimming were deduced from the DNA. The sample holds around 83,000 clones, about 85% seen once. This sample stems from a study of blood T cell repertoires in COVID-19. About the study: Collection of acute and convalescent COVID-19 samples took place in the United States, Italy and Spain. T cells, B-cell-depleted T cells, or PBMCs supplied cDNA or gDNA.

Germline values: CDR1 MNHEY, CDR2 SMNVEV (reference sequence). With V trimmed by 6 bases and J by 4 bases, 12 bases remained unmatched. The CDR3 loop spans 18 amino acids. Input material: peripheral blood. The chain recombines TRBV27 with TRBJ2-2, with 12 bases aligning to TRBD1. The TCR comes from a woman in her 70s with acute or convalescent COVID-19. CDR3 amino acids: CASSPRFGTGGLTGELFF. In DNA form, the CDR3 reads TGTGCCAGCAGCCCTCGATTCGGGACAGGGGGCCTCACCGGGGAGCTGTTTTTT.